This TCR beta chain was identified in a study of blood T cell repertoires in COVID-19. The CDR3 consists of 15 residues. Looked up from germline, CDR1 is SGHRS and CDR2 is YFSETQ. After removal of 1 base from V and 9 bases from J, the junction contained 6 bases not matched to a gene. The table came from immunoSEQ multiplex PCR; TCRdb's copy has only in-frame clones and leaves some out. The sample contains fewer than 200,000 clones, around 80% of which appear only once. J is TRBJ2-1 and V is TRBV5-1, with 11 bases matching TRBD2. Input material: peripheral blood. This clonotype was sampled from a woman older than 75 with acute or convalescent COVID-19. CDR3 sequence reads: CASSLSLAGAAEQFF. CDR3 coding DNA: TGCGCCAGCAGCTTGTCACTAGCGGGGGCGGCTGAGCAGTTCTTC.